Listed below are T cell receptor beta chains from one sample, sequenced in a study of CD8+CD57+ T cells in acquired aplastic anemia. From the reads, TCRdb called clonotypes with MiXCR, one entry per CDR3 protein. Counted here are about 240,000 distinct CDR3 sequences, more than 40% occurring once; the ten biggest clones make up less than 9%. Sequenced sample: sorted CD4+, CD8+, or CD8+CD57+ T cells (not recorded which) from PBMCs. These receptors originate from a human donor with aplastic anemia. The CDR3 runs from the conserved cysteine through the conserved F or W. The order of the fields is clone size, V gene, D gene, J gene, CDR3 DNA, CDR3 protein. D genes are given only for firm matches. The size of a clone is reported for some rows only, either as once, few or many, or as a class for expanded clones.

>NA|TRBV28|TRBD2|TRBJ2-1
TGTGCCACCGGGGGGTTGGTCAATGAGCAGTTCTTC
CATGGLVNEQFF
>many|TRBV7-3|NA|TRBJ2-3
TGTGCCAGCAGCCCTGGACCAGATACGCAGTATTTT
CASSPGPDTQYF
>many|TRBV15|NA|TRBJ1-5
TGTGCCACCAGCAGAGACAAGGGCCTAAATCTGCAGCCCCAGCATTTT
CATSRDKGLNLQPQHF
>NA|TRBV25-1|NA|TRBJ1-2
TGTGCCAGCAGTGAACCAGGGGTCGACTATGGCTACACCTTC
CASSEPGVDYGYTF
>many|TRBV9|NA|TRBJ2-7
TGTGCCAGCAGCCTAAACCAGCGGGACGAGCAGTACTTC
CASSLNQRDEQYF
>NA|TRBV5-1|TRBD1|TRBJ2-5
TGCGCCAGCAGCGACCACGCGGGACAGGCGTACCAAGAGACCCAGTACTTC
CASSDHAGQAYQETQYF
>many|TRBV10-3|TRBD2|TRBJ2-7
TGTGCCATTTTAAGGGGGGAGCTAGCGGGCCGTTACGAGCAGTACTTC
CAILRGELAGRYEQYF
>NA|TRBV10-3|TRBD1|TRBJ1-6
TGTGCCATCAGTGAGTCGGGACAGCCCTATAATTCACCCCTCCACTTT
CAISESGQPYNSPLHF
>NA|TRBV19|NA|TRBJ2-3
TGTGCCAGTAGTATTCTCGAAGCTAGCACAGATACCCAGTATTTT
CASSILEASTDTQYF
>many|TRBV9|TRBD2|TRBJ2-1
TGTGCCAGCAGCGACCCCTTCCGCGGCGGGAGGGTTTCCAATGAGCAGTTCTTC
CASSDPFRGGRVSNEQFF
>NA|TRBV27|NA|TRBJ2-1
TGTGCCAGCAGTTTATCTGATGGTGAGCAGTTCTTC
CASSLSDGEQFF
>many|TRBV7-9|NA|TRBJ1-5
TGTGCCAGCAGCTATCTGGACAGTCATCAGCCCCAGCATTTT
CASSYLDSHQPQHF
>many|TRBV15|NA|TRBJ1-2
TGTGCCACCAGCAGAGATTGGAGGACTCTGGGAAGGGACTATGGCTACACCTTC
CATSRDWRTLGRDYGYTF
>many|TRBV7-9|NA|TRBJ1-2
TGTGCCAGCAGCTTAGGGGCGATGGAGGGCTACACCTTC
CASSLGAMEGYTF
>many|TRBV2|TRBD2|TRBJ2-4
TGTGCCAGCAGTCGGACTAGCGGGAGGGCCAAAAACATTCAGTACTTC
CASSRTSGRAKNIQYF
>NA|TRBV7-7|TRBD1|TRBJ1-3
TGTGCTAGCAGCAAGGACAGGGGAAACACCATATATTTT
CASSKDRGNTIYF
>many|TRBV13|NA|TRBJ2-3
TGTGCCAGCAGCTTAGCCAGGGCGGGGGATACGCAGTATTTT
CASSLARAGDTQYF
>NA|TRBV29-1|NA|TRBJ1-1
TGCAGCGTAGGAAGGCAGGACATGAACACTGAAGCTTTCTTT
CSVGRQDMNTEAFF
>NA|TRBV27|NA|TRBJ2-5
TGTGCCAGCAGTTTACAGGGACAAGAGACCCAGTACTTC
CASSLQGQETQYF
>many|TRBV5-1|NA|TRBJ1-6
TGCGCCAGCAGCTTGGGTGGGGGCACTAATTCACCCCTCCACTTT
CASSLGGGTNSPLHF
>many|TRBV6-5|NA|TRBJ1-2
TGTGCCAGCAGTGTAAGGGAGTCCATCCCCTATGGCTACACCTTC
CASSVRESIPYGYTF
>NA|TRBV29-1|TRBD2|TRBJ2-1
TGCAGCGTGACCGGGACTAGCGGGCCCACCTACAATGAGCAGTTCTTC
CSVTGTSGPTYNEQFF
>few|TRBV6-4|TRBD2|TRBJ2-7
TGTGCCAGCAGCCCCGGACTAGCGGGAGGGCGTAGCTCCTACGAGCAGTACTTC
CASSPGLAGGRSSYEQYF
>few|TRBV27|TRBD1|TRBJ1-3
TGTGCCAGCAGTCCCGGGACAGGGGGAAACACCATATATTTT
CASSPGTGGNTIYF
>NA|TRBV9|NA|TRBJ1-3
TGTGCCAGCCGGGGGGCTCCTGGAAACACCATATATTTT
CASRGAPGNTIYF
>NA|TRBV9|NA|TRBJ1-6
TGTGCCAGCAGCGTAGGGCAGACCTATTCACCCCTCCACTTT
CASSVGQTYSPLHF